This T cell receptor (beta chain) was found in a study of blood T cell repertoires in COVID-19. Study-wide context: Material from acute and convalescent COVID-19 was sourced from the United States, Italy and Spain.

Adults between roughly 18 and 95 years of age took part from under 25 US areas. Researchers sorted participants into cohorts using their self-reported clinical history. Method: immunoSEQ multiplex PCR; TCRdb's copy keeps in-frame clones and lacks some. The sample has almost 500,000 clones, about 88% seen once. The germline V gene encodes CDR1 KGHSH and CDR2 LQKENI. The junction had 4 bases not matched to a gene; V was cut back by 4 bases and J by 0 bases. This CDR3 spans 15 amino acids. This sequence joins TRBV18 and TRBJ2-7; 9 bases map to TRBD1. The receptor was derived from a woman aged 55 to 70 who had recovered from COVID-19. The sequencing input was PBMCs or T cells enriched from blood (not recorded which). The CDR3 DNA sequence: TGTGCCAGCTCACGAGGGACAGGGCCCTCCTACGAGCAGTACTTC. This encodes CASSRGTGPSYEQYF.